Here is one TCR beta chain with its context. Its antigen is currently unknown. Per germline, CDR1 SGDLS and CDR2 YYNGEE. CDR3 length: 17 residues. The trim removed 4 bases at V and 10 bases at J, leaving 18 bases unmatched. These data belong to a study of cytomegalovirus exposure and HLA in healthy donors. PCR involved 60 Vbeta and 13 Jbeta primers. Sequencing was performed with immunoSEQ multiplex PCR; in TCRdb, only in-frame clones are kept and a portion is missing. The top ten hold around 2% of the sample, which has about 130,000 clones, nearly 80% seen once. Overall study findings and caveats: Being productive about 90% or about 30% of the time was typical of most TCR beta V segments in an earlier analysis.

Sequencing used PBMCs. This sequence was found in a man aged 30-40 years in good health and CMV-seronegative. The J gene is TRBJ2-1, the V gene TRBV9; 9 bases are a match to TRBD2. This CDR3 is CASSPLLAGGHTREQFF. CDR3 nucleotides: TGTGCCAGCAGCCCCCTCCTGGCGGGAGGGCATACGAGGGAGCAGTTCTTC.